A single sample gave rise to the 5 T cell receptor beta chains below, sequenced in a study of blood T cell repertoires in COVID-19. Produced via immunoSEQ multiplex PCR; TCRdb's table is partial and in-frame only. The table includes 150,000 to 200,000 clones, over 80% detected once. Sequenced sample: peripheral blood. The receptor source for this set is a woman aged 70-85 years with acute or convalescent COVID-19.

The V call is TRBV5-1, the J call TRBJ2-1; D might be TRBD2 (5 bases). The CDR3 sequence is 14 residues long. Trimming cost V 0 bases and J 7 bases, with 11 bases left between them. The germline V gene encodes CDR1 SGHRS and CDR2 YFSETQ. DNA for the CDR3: TGCGCCAGCAGCTTGGGGACTCCCGGGAATGAGCAGTTCTTC. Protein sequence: CASSLGTPGNEQFF.

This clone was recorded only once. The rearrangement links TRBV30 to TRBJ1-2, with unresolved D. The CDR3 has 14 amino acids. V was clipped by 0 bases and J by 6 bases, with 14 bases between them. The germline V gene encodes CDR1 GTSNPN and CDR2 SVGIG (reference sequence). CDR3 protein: CAWSVGHDGDGYTF. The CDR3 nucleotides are TGTGCCTGGAGTGTGGGTCATGATGGAGATGGCTACACCTTC.

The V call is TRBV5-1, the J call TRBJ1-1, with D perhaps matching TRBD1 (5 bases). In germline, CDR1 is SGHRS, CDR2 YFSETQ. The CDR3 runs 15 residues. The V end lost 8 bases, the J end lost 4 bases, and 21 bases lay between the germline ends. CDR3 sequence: CASGREVDDGTEAFF. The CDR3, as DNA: TGCGCCAGTGGCAGGGAGGTTGATGATGGCACTGAAGCTTTCTTT. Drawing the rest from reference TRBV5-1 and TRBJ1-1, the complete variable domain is KAGVTQTPRYLIKTRGQQVTLSCSPISGHRSVSWYQQTPGQGLQFLFEYFSETQRNKGNFPGRFSGRQFSNSRSEMNVSTLELGDSALYLCASGREVDDGTEAFFGQGTRLTVV.

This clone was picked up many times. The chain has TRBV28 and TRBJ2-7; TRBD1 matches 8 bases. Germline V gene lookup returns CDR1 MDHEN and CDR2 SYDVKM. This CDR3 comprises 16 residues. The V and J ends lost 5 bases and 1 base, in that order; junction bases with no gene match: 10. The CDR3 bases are TGTGCCAGCAGTCCTCGACAGGGGCGGATATCCTACGAGCAGTACTTC. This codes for CASSPRQGRISYEQYF.

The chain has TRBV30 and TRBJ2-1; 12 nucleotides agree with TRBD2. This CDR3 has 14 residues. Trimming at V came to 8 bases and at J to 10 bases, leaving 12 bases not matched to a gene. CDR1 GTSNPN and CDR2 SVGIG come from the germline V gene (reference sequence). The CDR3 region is CAGASGRVMGEQFF. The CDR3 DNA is TGTGCCGGGGCTAGCGGGAGGGTTATGGGCGAGCAGTTCTTC.